This TCR beta chain was profiled in a study of shared clonotypes between healthy human individuals. For the study at large: The people who gave samples were two women and a few men aged 18 to 49.

Trimming removed 5 bases from V and 7 bases from J, with 11 bases in between. The CDR3 runs to 12 residues. Germline assignment: CDR1 SGHVS and CDR2 FQNEAQ. Sorted-subset replicate PCR reactions contained around 220 ng DNA, corresponding to 29,000 or so T cell genomes. The protocol was immunoSEQ multiplex PCR, while the TCRdb copy is restricted to in-frame clones and leaves out a portion. The sample has about 2,200,000 clones; 90% to 95% are singletons. CD45RO-negative, CCR7-selected cells formed the naive CD8 fraction, which excluded terminally differentiated effector memory CD45RA+ cells. The donors, healthy adults who were HIV-negative, had experienced no recent acute infections or vaccinations. Those who donated, Caucasian adults without exception, all lived in Nashville, Tennessee.

The material sequenced was naive CD8+ T cells from PBMCs. The chain uses TRBV7-8 and TRBJ2-5; D uncertain. The sequence was collected from a man younger than 35 in good health. Some clones in this sample may be carry-over from other donors' samples. CDR3 amino acids: CASSPDHRTQYF. In DNA form, the CDR3 reads TGTGCCAGCAGCCCAGATCATCGGACCCAGTACTTC.